The entry below describes one T cell receptor beta chain. Its target antigen remains unknown. No base quality values were provided; no much bigger clone lies one nucleotide off. This sample is drawn from a study of blood T cell repertoires in COVID-19 (dated by TCRdb to about 2020). With respect to the entire study: Samples covering the acute and convalescent phases of COVID-19 were provided by collaborators in the United States, Italy and Spain. Sample metadata almost always included a de-identified subject ID, COVID-19 status, age in years and sex. The repertoires were released in a freely available public database meant as a resource for research on the immune response to SARS-CoV-2. Samples were obtained from the ongoing ImmuneRACE study (first 160 participants) and from approximately 1,200 subjects provided by 6 global collaborators. Deeply sampled blood TCRbeta repertoires from subjects exposed to, actively infected with, or recovered from COVID-19 were included in the dataset. Where available, HLA class I and class II types were obtained from metadata supplied by the sample provider rather than from assay-based typing. The prospective study material was composed of cDNA or gDNA derived from T cells, B-cell-depleted T cells, or PBMCs.

V loses 2 bases of germline sequence and J loses 10 bases, and the interval between the two ends is 12 bases. The germline V gene supplies CDR1 SGDLS and CDR2 YYNGEE. The CDR3, cysteine through phenylalanine, is 13 amino acids long. This entry keeps only the CDR3 DNA: 39 bases, framed from base 1. Study-level results and caveats: Clinical and demographic metadata were provided uncurated, with the amount varying by source and participant.

TCRbeta CDR3 regions were amplified from genomic DNA by means of the immunoSEQ Assay, a bias-controlled multiplex PCR. On the authors' methods: The number of nucleated cells in each sample was estimated from the amplification of reference gene primers within the assay. Sequence reads were collapsed and filtered to measure the absolute abundance of every unique TCRbeta CDR3 rearrangement. For each sample, productive Simpson clonality was calculated as the square root of Simpson's diversity index across productive rearrangements. The source is immuneACCESS, and TCRdb retained only in-frame sequences with V and J called. Part of the clones is not carried over; for the studies checked, unresolved V genes explain less than half of this, and the remainder is unexplained. V and J calls and clone size are given by that table; D and trimming were obtained from the DNA. This sample lists approximately 200,000 clones; approximately 90% were detected once. The ten largest clones add up to roughly 3% of the sample.

Enrolling through a virtual design, the prospective study's participants ranged in age from roughly 18 to 89 years and lived across some 22 United States geographic areas. Cohort assignment in the prospective study relied on participant-reported clinical history from a screening survey and a study questionnaire. In the prospective study, mobile phlebotomists collected whole blood, serum and a nasopharyngeal or oropharyngeal swab from each participant. Over a 2-month period, participants in the prospective study had the option of providing additional blood draws and questionnaires. Prospective study blood samples were shipped either frozen or at room temperature before DNA extraction.

The TCR originated in a young woman in a cohort exposed to, infected with or recovered from COVID-19 (not recorded which). Rearrangement joined TRBV9 to TRBJ2-2; TRBD2 might be the D gene, on 5 matching bases. Sample: PBMCs or T cells enriched from blood (not recorded which). The CDR3 corresponds to CASSVSGSEELFF. The DNA reads as follows: TGTGCCAGCAGCGTGTCGGGGTCGGAGGAGCTGTTTTTT.